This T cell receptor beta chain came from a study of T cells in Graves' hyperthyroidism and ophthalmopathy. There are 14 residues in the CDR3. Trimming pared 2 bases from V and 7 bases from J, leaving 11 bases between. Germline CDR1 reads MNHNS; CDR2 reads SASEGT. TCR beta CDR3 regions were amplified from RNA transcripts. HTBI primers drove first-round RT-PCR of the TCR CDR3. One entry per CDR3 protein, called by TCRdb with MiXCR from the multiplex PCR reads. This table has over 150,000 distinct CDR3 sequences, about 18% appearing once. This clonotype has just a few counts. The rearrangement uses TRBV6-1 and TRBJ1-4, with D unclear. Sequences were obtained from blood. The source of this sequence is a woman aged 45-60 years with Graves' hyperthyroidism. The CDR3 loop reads CASSELVNREKLFF. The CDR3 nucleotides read TGTGCCAGCAGTGAACTCGTGAATCGTGAAAAACTGTTTTTT.